This record covers a single TCR beta chain. Its cognate antigen is unknown. These data are taken from a study of T cell responses to AZD1222 COVID-19 vaccine. Study-wide findings and caveats: Donors skewed white British and female; clonal diversity was possibly underestimated. Seropositive at baseline were only a handful of AZD1222 recipients.

The CDR3 spans 16 residues. V was pared by 2 bases and J by 7 bases, with 15 bases between. Germline values: CDR1 SNHLY, CDR2 FYNNEI. The method was immunoSEQ multiplex PCR; TCRdb's version includes in-frame clones alone and lacks a portion of them. The sample shows around 110,000 clones, around 94% of them seen only once. The V gene is TRBV2, the J gene TRBJ1-6; D is possibly TRBD1 (5 bases). The TCR was taken from an adult in good health. The input for sequencing was peripheral blood, taken on day 0 of AZD1222 vaccination. CDR3 nucleotide sequence: TGTGCCAGCAGTGAATCGGTCTGGGGCCCGAATTCACCCCTCCACTTT. Protein: CASSESVWGPNSPLHF.